This T cell receptor beta chain was retrieved from a study of PD-L1 blockade in urothelial cancer. Method: immunoSEQ multiplex PCR; TCRdb's copy keeps in-frame clones and lacks some. The sample lists about 100,000 clones, around 90% occurring once. The CDR3 extends over 17 amino acids. Germline CDR1 SGHDT, CDR2 YYEEEE. The V and J ends lost 4 bases and 0 bases respectively, with 17 bases between them. Individual patients had between 1 and 8 samples, taken pretreatment and on-treatment. The chain couples TRBV5-6 to TRBJ1-3; possible D gene TRBD1, 5 bases. The TCR sequence derives from a woman over 75 with urothelial cancer. Here the sequenced sample was PBMCs, taken around atezolizumab (anti-PD-L1) treatment. CDR3 bases: TGTGCCAGCAGCCCCGAACAGGTCCCGAGCTCTGGAAACACCATATATTTT. Protein sequence: CASSPEQVPSSGNTIYF.